This is a list of T cell receptor beta chains from one sample in a study of blood T cell repertoires in COVID-19. Only in-frame clones appear in the TCRdb table, and some are missing; sequencing was by immunoSEQ multiplex PCR. The table has about 200,000 clones, 84% seen once. Sequences were obtained from peripheral blood. The receptors originated from a human donor in a cohort sampled during active COVID-19. The CDR3 runs from the conserved cysteine through the conserved F or W. Fields, in order: clone size, CDR3 length, V gene, J gene, D gene, CDR3 DNA, CDR3 protein. A D gene is named only where the DNA matches it firmly. Where a row states a size, it is once, few, many or the class of an expanded clone; other rows omit it.

-	13	TRBV6-4	TRBJ1-6	-	TGTGCCACCCCCCAGGCGAATAATTCACCCCTCCACTTT	CATPQANNSPLHF
few	16	TRBV6-2/TRBV6-3	TRBJ1-1	TRBD1	TGTGCCAGCAGTTACTCCTCACCAGGGGGGCGCACTGAAGCTTTCTTT	CASSYSSPGGRTEAFF
-	12	TRBV11-2	TRBJ2-5	-	TGTGCCAGCAGCTTCTTCCAAGAGACCCAGTACTTC	CASSFFQETQYF
large	15	TRBV5-1	TRBJ2-1	TRBD2	TGCGCCAGCAGTTCAACTAGCGGGAGTTACAATGAGCAGTTCTTC	CASSSTSGSYNEQFF
once	14	TRBV6-4	TRBJ2-1	TRBD1	TGTGCCAGCAGCGCCGGGACAGGGATCAATGAGCAGTTCTTC	CASSAGTGINEQFF
-	14	TRBV28	TRBJ1-5	-	TGTGCCAGTTATTGGCGGGGAAGCAATCAGCCCCAGCATTTT	CASYWRGSNQPQHF
-	13	TRBV11-2	TRBJ2-5	-	TGTGCCAGCAGCTTAGGGCAGCAAGAGACCCAGTACTTC	CASSLGQQETQYF
-	15	TRBV6-5	TRBJ1-3	-	TGTGCCAGCAGTTACGATGGGCGCTCTGGAAACACCATATATTTT	CASSYDGRSGNTIYF
few	14	TRBV12-5	TRBJ2-7	-	TGTGCTAGTGGACCCCGACAGGGAGGTCACGAGCAGTACTTC	CASGPRQGGHEQYF
-	15	TRBV5-5	TRBJ1-1	-	TGTGCCAGCAGCTCGGGACGGACTATGAACACTGAAGCTTTCTTT	CASSSGRTMNTEAFF
-	15	TRBV5-1	TRBJ1-4	-	TGCGCCAGCAGCTTTGCGGACAGATCAAATGAAAAACTGTTTTTT	CASSFADRSNEKLFF
-	15	TRBV4-1	TRBJ1-1	TRBD1	TGCGCCAGCAGCCAAACACTCACACAGGGGCCTGAAGCTTTCTTT	CASSQTLTQGPEAFF
-	11	TRBV29-1	TRBJ1-2	-	TGCAGCTCTGACAGTATCTATGGCTACACCTTC	CSSDSIYGYTF
-	18	TRBV2	TRBJ1-3	TRBD1	TGTGCCAGCAGTCGTGGGACAGGCCTTTTTTCCTCTGGAAACACCATATATTTT	CASSRGTGLFSSGNTIYF
-	15	TRBV28	TRBJ2-7	-	TGTGCCAGCAGTTCCCTGTTGGGCTACTCCTACGAGCAGTACTTC	CASSSLLGYSYEQYF
-	12	TRBV28	TRBJ1-2	-	TGTGCCAGCAGAACAGGGTCCTATGGCTACACCTTC	CASRTGSYGYTF
few	16	TRBV5-6	TRBJ2-1	TRBD2	TGTGCCAGCAGCTTGCGGTGGCGGGAGGGCCTTAATGAGCAGTTCTTC	CASSLRWREGLNEQFF
-	16	TRBV19	TRBJ1-5	-	TGTGCCAGTAGTACCTCAGGGACTATGAGCAATCAGCCCCAGCATTTT	CASSTSGTMSNQPQHF
-	14	TRBV7-9	TRBJ1-2	TRBD1	TGTGCCAGCAGCCGGACAGGGCCCAACTATGGCTACACCTTC	CASSRTGPNYGYTF
-	18	TRBV24-1	TRBJ1-1	-	TGTGCCACCAGTGATTTGAGCCCCGACAGTGGTGCTAACCTTGAAGCTTTCTTT	CATSDLSPDSGANLEAFF
-	17	TRBV7-8	TRBJ1-4	-	TGTGCCAGCAGCGCATCGGCGGGAGCTCCAACTAATGAAAAACTGTTTTTT	CASSASAGAPTNEKLFF
once	14	TRBV12-5	TRBJ2-3	-	TGTGCTAGTGGGCCCGGGAGAGCCCGTCATACGCAGTATTTT	CASGPGRARHTQYF